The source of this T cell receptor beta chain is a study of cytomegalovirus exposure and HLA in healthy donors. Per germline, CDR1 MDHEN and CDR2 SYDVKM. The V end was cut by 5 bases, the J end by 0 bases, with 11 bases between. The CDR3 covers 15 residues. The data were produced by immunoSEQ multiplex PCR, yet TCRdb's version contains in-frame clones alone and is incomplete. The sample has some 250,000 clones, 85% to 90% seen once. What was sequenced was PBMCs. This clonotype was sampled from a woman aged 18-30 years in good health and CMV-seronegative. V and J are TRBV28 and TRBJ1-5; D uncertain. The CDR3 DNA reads TGTGCCAGCAGTCCCCCTCTATATAGCAATCAGCCCCAGCATTTT. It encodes CASSPPLYSNQPQHF.